This T cell receptor beta chain was found in a study of beta chain features in type 1 diabetes. Germline V gene lookup returns CDR1 SQVTM and CDR2 ANQGSEA. Trimming took 7 bases from V and 6 from J, leaving 16 bases between them. CDR3 size: 12 residues. Notes on this clone: The antigen is not known.

Every bit of the isolated RNA underwent reverse transcription, so sequencing read expressed TCRB transcripts. Data came from immunoSEQ multiplex PCR; TCRdb stores just in-frame clones and leaves some out. The table lists some 44,000 clones, over 60% of them singletons, with approximately 2% in the top ten. Points from the study as a whole: When Type 1 diabetes patients were examined, their TCRB CDR3s proved moderately but significantly shorter in all four CD4+ subsets.

V is TRBV29-1 and J is TRBJ2-7; the D gene is possibly TRBD2 (5 bases). The sample was Tregs from blood. The TCR originated in a woman aged 18 to 35 with type 1 diabetes. The CDR3 bases are TGCAGCGCCCTTCCCTATGGGAGCGAGCAGTACTTC. It specifies CSALPYGSEQYF.